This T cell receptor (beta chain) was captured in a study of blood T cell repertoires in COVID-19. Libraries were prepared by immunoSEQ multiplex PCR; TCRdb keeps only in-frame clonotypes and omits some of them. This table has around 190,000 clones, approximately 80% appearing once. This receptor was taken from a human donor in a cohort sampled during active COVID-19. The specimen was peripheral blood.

The CDR3 loop is CASSLRDRDSPLHF. The CDR3 nucleotides read TGTGCCAGCTCACTCCGGGACAGGGATTCACCCCTCCACTTT. The rearrangement uses TRBV18 and TRBJ1-6; TRBD1 aligns across 9 bases. The CDR3 has 14 amino acids. The V segment lost 4 bases and the J segment 8 bases; nucleotides outside the gene matches: 3. CDR1 and CDR2 from the germline V gene are KGHSH and LQKENI.